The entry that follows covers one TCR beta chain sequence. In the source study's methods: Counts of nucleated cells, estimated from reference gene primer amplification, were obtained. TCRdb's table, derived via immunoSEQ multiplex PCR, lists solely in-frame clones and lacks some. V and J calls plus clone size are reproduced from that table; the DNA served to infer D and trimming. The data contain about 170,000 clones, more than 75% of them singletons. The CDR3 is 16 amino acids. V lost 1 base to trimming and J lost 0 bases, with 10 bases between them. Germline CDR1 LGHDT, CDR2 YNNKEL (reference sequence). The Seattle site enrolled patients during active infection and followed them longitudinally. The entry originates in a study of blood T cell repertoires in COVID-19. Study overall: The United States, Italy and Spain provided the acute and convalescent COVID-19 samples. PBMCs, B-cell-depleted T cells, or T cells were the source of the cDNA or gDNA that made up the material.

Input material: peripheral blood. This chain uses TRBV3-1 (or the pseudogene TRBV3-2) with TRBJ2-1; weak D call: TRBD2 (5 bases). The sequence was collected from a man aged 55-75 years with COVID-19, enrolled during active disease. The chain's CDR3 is CASSQVAQSSYNEQFF. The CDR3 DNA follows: TGTGCCAGCAGCCAAGTAGCGCAGAGCTCCTACAATGAGCAGTTCTTC.